This is a list of T cell receptor beta chains from one sample in a study of blood T cell repertoires in COVID-19. Assay: immunoSEQ multiplex PCR; the TCRdb copy retains only in-frame clones and omits some. The repertoire holds 70,000 to 90,000 clones, with 86% as singletons. Source material: peripheral blood. The receptors were sampled from a man aged 50 to 60 with active COVID-19. Both conserved end residues are part of each CDR3. The D gene is left open where the match is weak. A row's size may be missing; if present it is once, few, many or a size class.

j_call v_call d_call clone_size cdr3_aa cdr3_nt
TRBJ2-1 TRBV9 . . CASSVEAAYNEQFF TGTGCCAGCAGCGTAGAGGCGGCCTACAATGAGCAGTTCTTC
TRBJ2-1 TRBV7-9 . . CASRRVLRGGERDNEQFF TGTGCCAGCAGGAGGGTCCTTCGAGGGGGGGAGCGAGACAATGAGCAGTTCTTC
TRBJ1-5 TRBV4-1 . . CASSQVENQPQHF TGCGCCAGCAGCCAAGTGGAGAATCAGCCCCAGCATTTT
TRBJ2-1 TRBV5-4 TRBD2 . CASSLANLAGRQFF TGTGCCAGCAGCTTGGCCAATCTAGCGGGACGGCAGTTCTTC
TRBJ2-1 TRBV3-1/TRBV3-2 . . CASSQDSQRNEQFF TGTGCCAGCAGCCAAGATTCACAGAGAAATGAGCAGTTCTTC
TRBJ2-5 TRBV5-4 TRBD2 . CASSPSGDQGWAQYF TGTGCCAGCAGCCCAAGCGGGGATCAAGGTTGGGCCCAGTACTTC
TRBJ2-7 TRBV2 TRBD2 . CASKRGSYEQYF TGTGCCAGTAAGCGGGGCTCCTACGAGCAGTACTTC
TRBJ2-1 TRBV14 TRBD1 . CASMGQGVGRNEQFF TGTGCCAGCATGGGACAGGGGGTTGGGCGCAATGAGCAGTTCTTC
TRBJ1-2 TRBV9 TRBD1 . CASSVGYRGDGGYTF TGTGCCAGCAGCGTAGGGTACAGGGGGGACGGTGGCTACACCTTC
TRBJ2-3 TRBV27 TRBD1 . CASRKQGAGDTQYF TGTGCCAGCAGAAAACAGGGGGCAGGGGATACGCAGTATTTT
TRBJ2-1 TRBV19 TRBD2 . CASSGERGNEQFF TGTGCCAGTAGTGGGGAGCGGGGAAATGAGCAGTTCTTC
TRBJ1-1 TRBV18 . few CASSPAGGTEAFF TGTGCCAGCTCACCCGCGGGGGGTACTGAAGCTTTCTTT
TRBJ1-2 TRBV27 . . CASTTSAGLGGYTF TGTGCCAGCACCACCTCAGCAGGCCTCGGTGGCTACACCTTC
TRBJ1-4 TRBV19 . . CASSINGYRTNEKLFF TGTGCCAGTAGTATAAATGGTTACAGAACTAATGAAAAACTGTTTTTT
TRBJ2-3 TRBV19 TRBD2 . CASSRLAGVGTDTQYF TGTGCCAGTAGTCGGCTAGCGGGGGTTGGCACAGATACGCAGTATTTT
TRBJ1-1 TRBV5-1 . . CASSLAQAANEAFF TGCGCCAGCAGCTTGGCCCAAGCCGCTAATGAAGCTTTCTTT
TRBJ2-7 TRBV28 TRBD2 . CASFPGTSGRAWGEQYF TGTGCCAGCTTTCCCGGGACTAGCGGGAGGGCCTGGGGGGAGCAGTACTTC
TRBJ2-1 TRBV5-1 . . CASDRGGTYNEQFF TGCGCCAGTGACAGGGGAGGGACCTACAATGAGCAGTTCTTC
TRBJ2-7 TRBV21-1 . . CASSHRTSLGTRISSYEQYF TGTGCCAGCAGCCATAGGACGTCCTTGGGGACACGAATCAGCTCCTACGAGCAGTACTTC
TRBJ2-7 TRBV7-6 . . CASSPQGGHEQYF TGTGCCAGCAGCCCACAGGGCGGACACGAGCAGTACTTC
TRBJ1-1 TRBV10-3 . . CAISEYRDTEAFF TGTGCCATCAGTGAATACAGGGACACTGAAGCTTTCTTT
TRBJ2-1 TRBV30 TRBD2 . CAWSSRTSQEQFF TGTGCCTGGAGTTCCCGGACTAGTCAGGAGCAGTTCTTC
TRBJ1-2 TRBV6-5 . . CASQKAGAANYGYTF TGTGCCAGCCAAAAAGCAGGGGCTGCAAACTATGGCTACACCTTC
TRBJ2-7 TRBV6-5 . . CASSRDSLSYEQYF TGTGCCAGCAGCCGGGACTCCCTCTCCTACGAGCAGTACTTC
TRBJ2-3 TRBV13 TRBD2 . CASSLSLAGGLPDTQYF TGTGCCAGCAGCTTAAGCCTAGCGGGGGGGCTCCCAGATACGCAGTATTTT
TRBJ1-1 TRBV6-1 . . CASSDNLNTEAFF TGTGCCAGCAGTGATAATTTGAACACTGAAGCTTTCTTT
TRBJ1-2 TRBV6-5 TRBD1 . CASSHRGEIYGYTF TGTGCCAGTTCCCACAGGGGGGAGATCTATGGCTACACCTTC
TRBJ2-7 TRBV3-1/TRBV3-2 . . CASSQGVGDYEQYF TGTGCCAGCAGCCAAGGAGTAGGAGATTACGAGCAGTACTTC
TRBJ1-1 TRBV5-6 TRBD1 . CASSSIQGVTEAFF TGTGCCAGCAGCTCGATACAGGGGGTCACTGAAGCTTTCTTT
TRBJ2-3 TRBV6-4 TRBD2 . CASSRHTSGTITDTQYF TGTGCCAGCAGTCGTCACACTAGCGGGACGATCACAGATACGCAGTATTTT
TRBJ1-1 TRBV19 . . CASSILLGLNTEAFF TGTGCCAGTAGTATTTTGCTGGGCCTGAACACTGAAGCTTTCTTT
TRBJ1-2 TRBV15 . . CATSQTGSLNYGYTF TGTGCCACCAGTCAGACAGGTTCCCTAAACTATGGCTACACCTTC
TRBJ2-3 TRBV4-1 . once CASRERGKDTQYF TGCGCCAGCAGGGAAAGGGGGAAAGATACGCAGTATTTT
TRBJ2-7 TRBV7-9 . . CASSLSRIPYEQYF TGTGCCAGCAGCTTATCGAGGATCCCGTACGAGCAGTACTTC
TRBJ1-2 TRBV29-1 TRBD1 . CSVSYGDRGYGYTF TGCAGCGTCTCCTATGGAGACAGGGGGTATGGCTACACCTTC
TRBJ2-2 TRBV5-1 . . CASSLDPSTNTGELFF TGCGCCAGCAGCCTCGATCCCAGTACGAACACCGGGGAGCTGTTTTTT
TRBJ1-6 TRBV6-5 . . CASTPQGSYNSPLHF TGTGCCAGCACGCCACAGGGCTCCTATAATTCACCCCTCCACTTT
TRBJ1-5 TRBV18 TRBD1 . CASSPKDRGSNQPQHF TGTGCCAGCTCACCGAAAGACAGGGGAAGCAATCAGCCCCAGCATTTT
TRBJ2-3 TRBV28 TRBD1 . CASSPPDRGLGDTQYF TGTGCCAGCAGTCCACCAGACAGGGGGCTAGGAGATACGCAGTATTTT
TRBJ2-1 TRBV5-1 TRBD2 . CASSSSGTNNNEQFF TGCGCCAGCAGCTCGTCCGGGACTAACAACAATGAGCAGTTCTTC
TRBJ1-1 TRBV7-8 TRBD1 . CASSLQAGGTEAFF TGTGCCAGCAGCTTACAGGCAGGGGGCACTGAAGCTTTCTTT
TRBJ2-5 TRBV14 TRBD2 . CASSHPLEGTIGRETQYF TGTGCCAGCAGCCACCCCCTCGAGGGGACTATCGGGCGAGAGACCCAGTACTTC
TRBJ2-1 TRBV25-1 TRBD2 . CASSETSGGSYNEQFF TGTGCCAGCAGTGAGACTAGCGGGGGCTCCTACAATGAGCAGTTCTTC
TRBJ2-3 TRBV5-8 TRBD2 . CASSLEGAGGIPRDTQYF TGTGCCAGCAGCTTGGAGGGAGCGGGGGGCATTCCTAGGGATACGCAGTATTTT
TRBJ2-5 TRBV27 . . CASSRGETQYF TGTGCCAGCAGCCGGGGAGAGACCCAGTACTTC
TRBJ1-5 TRBV19 TRBD1 . CASRTGGPYSNQPQHF TGTGCCAGTCGTACAGGGGGCCCCTATAGCAATCAGCCCCAGCATTTT
TRBJ2-3 TRBV12-3/TRBV12-4 . once CASSPQVDTQYF TGTGCCAGCAGTCCTCAGGTGGATACGCAGTATTTT
TRBJ1-4 TRBV7-2 TRBD1 . CASSAGTAEKLFF TGTGCCAGCAGCGCTGGGACAGCAGAAAAACTGTTTTTT
TRBJ1-2 TRBV28 TRBD1 . CASSSGPGGTNYGYTF TGTGCCAGCAGTTCAGGGCCAGGGGGGACAAACTATGGCTACACCTTC
TRBJ2-2 TRBV19 TRBD1 . CASSAQGHWTQTGELFF TGTGCCAGTAGTGCACAGGGGCACTGGACACAGACCGGGGAGCTGTTTTTT
TRBJ2-1 TRBV4-2 . few CASSQGGGNEQFF TGTGCCAGCAGCCAAGGGGGAGGCAATGAGCAGTTCTTC
TRBJ2-5 TRBV19 TRBD2 once CASSIVAGALETQYF TGTGCCAGTAGTATCGTAGCGGGAGCTTTGGAGACCCAGTACTTC
TRBJ1-2 TRBV5-6 . . CASSFAGRHDYGYTF TGTGCCAGCAGTTTCGCCGGGAGGCACGACTATGGCTACACCTTC
TRBJ1-6 TRBV30 TRBD1 . CAWSVGQGPNSPLHF TGTGCCTGGAGTGTAGGACAGGGTCCTAATTCACCCCTCCACTTT
TRBJ2-2 TRBV7-2 . . CASSLDSGANTGELFF TGTGCCAGCAGCTTGGATAGCGGCGCGAACACCGGGGAGCTGTTTTTT
TRBJ2-2 TRBV7-2 . . CASSPRTNTGELFF TGTGCCAGCAGCCCAAGGACAAACACCGGGGAGCTGTTTTTT
TRBJ1-6 TRBV28 . few CASSARNSPLHF TGTGCCAGCAGTGCGAGAAATTCACCCCTCCACTTT
TRBJ2-2 TRBV28 TRBD2 few CASRPRLARLTNTGELFF TGTGCCAGCAGACCCAGACTAGCACGACTTACGAACACCGGGGAGCTGTTTTTT